Shown below are 26 T cell receptor beta chains from a single sample sequenced in a study of T cells in Graves' hyperthyroidism and ophthalmopathy (dated 2019 in TCRdb). Libraries were made using multiplex PCR. The instrument was an Illumina HiSeq 2000. The TCR beta CDR3 regions were amplified from RNA transcripts. A first-round RT-PCR of the TCR CDR3 used the HTBI primer set with the Qiagen OneStep RT-PCR kit. TCRdb reran the public reads through fastp at Q25 and MiXCR, keeping productive beta chains. Each entry merges the rows of one CDR3 protein and shows their most common DNA and genes. The sample has 600,000 to 850,000 distinct CDR3 sequences on record, around 19% of them singletons. The ten largest account for over 15% of the sample. The material sequenced was blood. The receptors were gathered from a woman in her 50s with Graves' hyperthyroidism that later progressed to Graves' ophthalmopathy.

This clonotype was detected ten times or more. The CDR3 bases are TGCAGTGCTAGCAAAATTAGCGGGGGCCCATCAGGAGAGCAGTTCTTC. This encodes CSASKISGGPSGEQFF. The chain recombines TRBV20-1 with TRBJ2-1; 9 positions agree with TRBD2. Germline values: CDR1 DFQATT, CDR2 SNEGSKA (reference sequence). The J segment lost 10 bases and the V segment lost 3 bases, leaving 16 bases of the junction unmatched. The CDR3 consists of 16 residues.

In this sample, this clonotype turned up a few times. As DNA, the CDR3 is TGCGCCAGCAGCCCAGGGGCCGGATATGGCTACACCTTC. It codes for CASSPGAGYGYTF. The chain is built from TRBV5-1 and TRBJ1-2; tentatively, D is TRBD1 (6 bases). The V gene's germline CDR1 is SGHRS and CDR2 YFSETQ. This CDR3 region has 13 residues. V lost 4 bases and J lost 5, with 12 bases in between.

This clonotype was detected many times. This sequence joins TRBV3-1 and TRBJ2-5; 8 bases map to TRBD2. The CDR3 has 15 residues. The V segment lost 4 bases and the J segment 2 bases; nucleotides outside the gene matches: 6. Germline CDR1 reads LGHDT; CDR2 reads YNNKEL (reference sequence). Here the CDR3 DNA reads TGTGCCAGCAGCCTTACGACTAGCGTGCAAGAGACCCAGTACTTC. The encoded protein is CASSLTTSVQETQYF.

This clonotype turned up a few times. The V and J genes are TRBV5-1 and TRBJ1-1; TRBD1 might be the D (5 bases). From germline, CDR1 is SGHRS and CDR2 YFSETQ. Trimming stripped 4 bases from V and 1 base from J, with 14 bases between. The CDR3 sequence is 15 residues long. The CDR3 protein is CASSKDAGSNTEAFF. In nucleotides, the CDR3 is TGCGCCAGCAGCAAAGATGCAGGGTCGAACACTGAAGCTTTCTTT. The full variable domain, rest sourced from reference TRBV5-1 and TRBJ1-1, is KAGVTQTPRYLIKTRGQQVTLSCSPISGHRSVSWYQQTPGQGLQFLFEYFSETQRNKGNFPGRFSGRQFSNSRSEMNVSTLELGDSALYLCASSKDAGSNTEAFFGQGTRLTVV.

This clonotype was seen a handful of times. A much larger clone lies one base from this, so it may be a read error. This chain uses TRBV5-1 with TRBJ1-1; D perhaps matches TRBD1 (5 bases). This CDR3 contains 13 residues. CDR1 and CDR2 from the germline V gene are SGHRS and YFSETQ. V lost 4 bases and J lost 6, with 13 bases in between. DNA of the CDR3: TGCGCCAGCAGCGACGGGGGTCGCTCTGAAGCTTTCTTT. Its protein is CASSDGGRSEAFF.

This clonotype was recorded many times. This rearrangement joins TRBV11-2 to TRBJ1-1; D remains ambiguous. This CDR3 is 14 amino acids long. Germline loops: CDR1 SGHAT, CDR2 FQNNGV. The ends were cut back, 5 bases at V and 1 base at J, with 11 bases in the middle. CDR3 sequence (DNA): TGTGCCAGCAGCCCGACGGCCTCGAACACTGAAGCTTTCTTT. It specifies CASSPTASNTEAFF.

This CDR3 reads CASSRDRASSNTEAFF. CDR3 DNA sequence: TGTGCCAGCAGTAGGGACAGGGCGTCATCTAACACTGAAGCTTTCTTT. This chain uses TRBV12-3 or TRBV12-4 with TRBJ1-1; 9 nucleotides match TRBD1. The CDR3 extends over 16 amino acids. V trimming: 5 bases; J trimming: 2 bases; junction bases outside the gene matches: 9.

This clonotype was counted many times. This chain uses TRBV2 with TRBJ2-3; TRBD2 is a possible D gene (6 bases). V shed 6 bases and J shed 1 base, with 17 bases lying between them. The CDR3 has 16 amino acids. Germline CDR1 and CDR2: SNHLY and FYNNEI. For the CDR3, the DNA is TGTGCCAGCAGCCGGGAGATTATTCCAGGCACAGATACGCAGTATTTT. Amino acid sequence: CASSREIIPGTDTQYF.

The gene calls are TRBV6-4 and TRBJ2-5; 11 nucleotides agree with TRBD1. The V segment lost 3 bases and the J segment 4 bases; nucleotides outside the gene matches: 4. The germline V gene has CDR1 MRHNA and CDR2 SNTAGT. The CDR3 extends over 15 amino acids. The CDR3 loop is CASSEGQGAGETQYF. CDR3 DNA: TGTGCCAGCAGTGAAGGACAGGGGGCTGGAGAGACCCAGTACTTC.

This clonotype appeared a few times. The chain carries TRBV29-1 and TRBJ1-2, with 9 bases lining up with TRBD1. The CDR3 contains 12 residues. The V gene's germline CDR1 is SQVTM and CDR2 ANQGSEA. The V gene end was trimmed by 6 bases and the J gene end by 4 bases; junction bases not matched to a gene: 3. The CDR3 is CSVGTGPYGYTF. The DNA for the CDR3 is TGCAGCGTAGGGACAGGGCCCTATGGCTACACCTTC.

The chain has TRBV3-1 and TRBJ1-3, with D unresolved. Trimming stripped 5 bases from V and 4 bases from J, with 6 bases between. This CDR3 has 12 amino acids. The germline V gene has CDR1 LGHDT and CDR2 YNNKEL (reference sequence). CDR3 loop: CASSGTGNTIYF. CDR3 sequence (DNA): TGTGCCAGCAGCGGTACAGGAAACACCATATATTTT. The variable domain in full, with the rest retrieved from reference TRBV3-1 and TRBJ1-3, is DTAVSQTPKYLVTQMGNDKSIKCEQNLGHDTMYWYKQDSKKFLKIMFSYNNKELIINETVPNRFSPKSPDKAHLNLHINSLELGDSAVYFCASSGTGNTIYFGEGSWLTVV.

This rearrangement joins TRBV15 to TRBJ2-5; the match to TRBD2 covers 8 bases. Germline-derived CDR1 and CDR2 are LNHNV and YYDKDF (reference sequence). The CDR3 consists of 14 residues. V lost 5 bases to trimming and J lost 5 bases; unmatched junction nucleotides: 7. The CDR3, as DNA: TGTGCCACCAGCCCACGGGGGGGACCGGAGACCCAGTACTTC. Protein sequence: CATSPRGGPETQYF.

V is TRBV6-1 and J is TRBJ1-2; TRBD1 matches at 8 bases. The trim removed 6 bases at V and 6 bases at J, leaving 12 bases unmatched. Germline V lookup: CDR1 MNHNS, CDR2 SASEGT. CDR3 length: 15 amino acids. The CDR3 here is CASSPSLQGGNGYTF. Written as DNA, the CDR3 is TGTGCCAGCAGCCCATCCCTACAGGGGGGTAATGGCTACACCTTC.

The chain uses TRBV12-3 or TRBV12-4 and TRBJ1-1; D perhaps matches TRBD1 (5 bases). CDR3 size: 15 residues. V lost 3 bases to trimming and J lost 3 bases, with 14 bases between them. CDR3 bases: TGTGCCAGCAGTTTCGCGGGACGGGTTTACACTGAAGCTTTCTTT. It codes for CASSFAGRVYTEAFF.

This clonotype was picked up many times. This chain uses TRBV18 with TRBJ2-7; D is possibly TRBD1 or TRBD2 (5 bases each). Germline CDR1 is KGHSH and CDR2 is LQKENI. The CDR3 is made up of 14 amino acids. V lost 3 bases and J 2 bases, leaving 11 bases between the germline ends. The CDR3 reads CASSPWDRTYEQYF. Here the CDR3 DNA reads TGTGCCAGCTCACCGTGGGACCGGACCTACGAGCAGTACTTC.

This clonotype appeared a few times. This chain links TRBV6-5 with TRBJ2-2; D uncertain. The CDR3 sequence is 16 residues long. Germline loops: CDR1 MNHEY, CDR2 SVGAGI. V was clipped by 0 bases and J by 5 bases, with 13 bases between them. CDR3 in amino acids: CASSYSRTTITGELFF. CDR3 DNA: TGTGCCAGCAGTTACTCCAGGACCACGATTACCGGGGAGCTGTTTTTT.

The chain links TRBV12-3 or TRBV12-4 to TRBJ1-2; D ambiguous. The CDR3 totals 14 residues. Trimming shortened V by 2 bases and J by 7 bases, and 14 bases separated the two germline ends. CDR3 nucleotide sequence: TGTGCCAGCAGTTTAATGGGTGGACTTGGTGGCTACACCTTC. Its protein is CASSLMGGLGGYTF.

The table lists this clonotype with a few counts. This rearrangement joins TRBV6-2 or TRBV6-3 to TRBJ1-5; D is perhaps TRBD1 (5 bases). The V end lost 5 bases, the J end lost 0 bases, and 11 bases lay between the germline ends. This CDR3 region has 15 residues. Germline values: CDR1 MNHEY, CDR2 SVGEGT. The CDR3 spells CASSPRGFSNQPQHF. DNA for the CDR3: TGTGCCAGCAGTCCCCGGGGGTTTAGCAATCAGCCCCAGCATTTT.

V usage is TRBV29-1 and J usage is TRBJ1-2, with D perhaps TRBD1 (5 bases). There are 13 residues in the CDR3. With 5 bases removed from V and 4 bases from J, the gap between germline ends came to 14 bases. Germline V gene data show CDR1 as SQVTM and CDR2 as ANQGSEA. CDR3 residues: CSVSQVLGYGYTF. The CDR3 bases are TGCAGCGTTTCACAGGTTTTAGGCTATGGCTACACCTTC.

This clonotype appeared a few times. J is TRBJ2-5 and V is TRBV29-1; D gene unclear. V was cut by 0 bases and J by 3 bases, with 8 bases left in between. The CDR3 covers 13 residues. Germline-derived CDR1 and CDR2 are SQVTM and ANQGSEA. CDR3 in DNA: TGCAGCGTTGAAGATCGGTATGAAGAGACCCAGTACTTC. Residues: CSVEDRYEETQYF.

This clonotype came up many times. The chain employs TRBV13 and TRBJ1-1, with D possibly being TRBD1 (5 bases). The CDR3 spans 16 residues. CDR1 is PRHDT and CDR2 is FYEKMQ in the germline V gene (reference sequence). V lost 4 bases and J lost 10, with 25 bases in between. The CDR3 bases are TGTGCCAGCAGCTCCCCTATCCGGGACCCCATAAGGAGAGCTTTCTTT. It yields the protein CASSSPIRDPIRRAFF. The full variable domain, its missing parts supplied by reference TRBV13 and TRBJ1-1, is AAGVIQSPRHLIKEKRETATLKCYPIPRHDTVYWYQQGPGQDPQFLISFYEKMQSDKGSIPDRFSAQQFSDYHSELNMSSLELGDSALYFCASSSPIRDPIRRAFFGQGTRLTVV.

Notes on this clonotype: The junction shows a germline mismatch at one end, possibly a read error. The rearrangement uses TRBV7-6 and TRBJ2-5; 7 bases fit TRBD2. The CDR3 sequence is 16 residues long. Germline CDR1 SGHVS, CDR2 FNYEAQ. CDR3 residues: CTSSLGAAGEGETQYF. The CDR3 DNA follows: TGTACCAGCAGCTTAGGTGCCGCGGGGGAAGGAGAGACCCAGTACTTC. Supplemented by reference TRBV7-6 and TRBJ2-5, the full variable domain reads GAGVSQSPRYKVTKRGQDVALRCDPISGHVSLYWYRQALGQGPEFLTYFNYEAQQDKSGLPNDRFSAERPEGSISTLTIQRTEQRDSAMYRCTSSLGAAGEGETQYFGPGTRLLVL.

V is TRBV7-9 and J is TRBJ2-7; 8 bases are a match to TRBD1. The CDR3 has 15 amino acids. Germline CDR1 and CDR2: SEHNR and FQNEAQ (reference sequence). The junction had 11 bases not matched to a gene; V was cut back by 5 bases and J by 5 bases. In nucleotides, the CDR3 is TGTGCCAGCAGCCTTGGACAGGGAGTCTTCGACGAGCAGTACTTC. Translated: CASSLGQGVFDEQYF.

This sequence joins TRBV6-1 and TRBJ2-3, with D perhaps TRBD1 (7 bases). The V gene's germline CDR1 is MNHNS and CDR2 SASEGT. V gave up 8 bases and J gave up 0 bases, with 24 bases separating them. The CDR3 spans 18 residues. The CDR3 DNA reads TGTGCCAGCCGTCCAGGGGGGCGGGGACAAGGAAGCACAGATACGCAGTATTTT. Translating gives CASRPGGRGQGSTDTQYF.

The chain uses TRBV28 and TRBJ2-1; D possibly matches TRBD1 or TRBD2 (5 bases each). There are 12 residues in the CDR3. Trimming left V 8 bases short and J 4 bases short, with 9 bases between. The germline CDR1 and CDR2 sequences are MDHEN and SYDVKM. The CDR3 bases are TGTGCCAGCGGGGACGGGTACAATGAGCAGTTCTTC. This translates into CASGDGYNEQFF.

CDR3 DNA: TGTGCCAGCAGCTTTAAGGAGACGGGACAGGGTTCCTACGAGCAGTACTTC. Its protein is CASSFKETGQGSYEQYF. The chain carries TRBV9 and TRBJ2-7, with TRBD1 matching over 9 bases. CDR1 is SGDLS, CDR2 YYNGEE, per germline. Trimming at V came to 4 bases and at J to 1 base, leaving 12 bases not matched to a gene. The CDR3 runs 17 residues.